The 10 T cell receptor beta chains reported below all come from one sample, sequenced in a study of response to subunit inactivated influenza vaccine. A single record per CDR3 protein comes from TCRdb applying MiXCR to the RT-PCR reads. The profile covers 400,000 to 550,000 distinct CDR3 sequences, with less than 30% appearing a single time and 1.9% taken by the ten largest. This specimen consisted of CD4+ T cells sorted from PBMCs, obtained around 5 days after vaccination. These receptors were taken from a man aged 45 to 65 who received an inactivated influenza vaccine.

V gene TRBV20-1 combines with J gene TRBJ1-2; TRBD1 might be the D (5 bases). The length of the CDR3 is 12 residues. Germline V gene sequence: CDR1 DFQATT, CDR2 SNEGSKA (reference sequence). V was cut by 4 bases and J by 7 bases, with 13 bases left in between. CDR3 coding DNA: TGCAGTGCTAACGAGGGGCGTCTTGGCTACACCTTC. Translated: CSANEGRLGYTF.

This clonotype occurred a few times. The chain links TRBV7-9 to TRBJ1-1; 8 bases map to TRBD1. Trimming removed 3 bases from V and 2 bases from J; junction bases left unmatched: 5. Germline loops: CDR1 SEHNR, CDR2 FQNEAQ (reference sequence). The CDR3 runs to 15 residues. The CDR3: CASSFVDRANTEAFF. CDR3 sequence (DNA): TGTGCCAGCAGCTTTGTGGACAGGGCCAACACTGAAGCTTTCTTT.

The gene calls are TRBV20-1 and TRBJ2-7, with a possible D match to TRBD2 (7 bases). Germline V CDR1 and CDR2: DFQATT, SNEGSKA (reference sequence). Trimming left V 5 bases short and J 3 bases short, with 11 bases between. The CDR3 has 12 residues. The CDR3 DNA reads as TGCAGTGCTCCCGGGGGGCTCTACGAGCAGTACTTC. Its translation is CSAPGGLYEQYF.

The sample holds one count of this clonotype. The chain has TRBV28 and TRBJ2-5; D may be TRBD2 (5 bases). V gave up 10 bases and J gave up 7 bases, with 19 bases separating them. Germline V lookup: CDR1 MDHEN, CDR2 SYDVKM. The CDR3 extends over 13 amino acids. Here the CDR3 reads CATGVSGAATQYF. Written as DNA, the CDR3 is TGTGCCACCGGGGTCAGCGGTGCCGCGACCCAGTACTTC.

A few counts support this clonotype. The chain combines TRBV18 with TRBJ2-3; 7 bases map to TRBD2. Germline V lookup: CDR1 KGHSH, CDR2 LQKENI. The CDR3 loop spans 16 amino acids. Unmatched junction bases numbered 7, after V lost 4 bases and J lost 0 bases. The CDR3, as DNA: TGTGCCAGCTCACTCACCCATAGCGGGAGCACAGATACGCAGTATTTT. Translating it yields CASSLTHSGSTDTQYF. Complete variable domain (other parts from reference TRBV18 and TRBJ2-3): NAGVMQNPRHLVRRRGQEARLRCSPMKGHSHVYWYRQLPEEGLKFMVYLQKENIIDESGMPKERFSAEFPKEGPSILRIQQVVRGDSAAYFCASSLTHSGSTDTQYFGPGTRLTVL.

This clonotype was picked up many times. The gene calls are TRBV12-3 or TRBV12-4 and TRBJ1-6, with 7 bases aligning to TRBD1. Losses at the gene ends were 6 bases for V and 7 bases for J; bases not matched to a gene: 9. The CDR3 length is 15 residues. CDR3 nucleotides: TGTGCCAGCAGCCCGACAGGGTTCGCGAATTCACCCCTCCACTTT. Amino acids: CASSPTGFANSPLHF.

This clonotype showed up just a few times. The CDR3 protein is CASSVGSSGDEQYF. CDR3 in DNA: TGTGCCAGCAGTGTCGGCTCTAGCGGGGACGAGCAGTACTTC. The gene calls are TRBV12-3 or TRBV12-4 and TRBJ2-7; TRBD2 matches at 9 bases. Losses at the gene ends were 5 bases for V and 5 bases for J; bases not matched to a gene: 7. The length of the CDR3 is 14 residues.

This clonotype was seen a few times. This chain connects TRBV12-3 or TRBV12-4 to TRBJ2-3, with D possibly matching TRBD2 (5 bases). V lost 1 base to trimming and J lost 3 bases, with 8 bases between them. CDR3 size: 14 residues. The chain's CDR3 is CASSLERDTDTQYF. The DNA for the CDR3 is TGTGCCAGCAGTTTAGAGAGGGATACAGATACGCAGTATTTT.

The V and J genes are TRBV7-2 and TRBJ2-7, with D unresolved. The CDR3 is made up of 13 amino acids. The V end was cut by 5 bases, the J end by 4 bases, with 12 bases between. CDR1 SGHTA and CDR2 FQGNSA come from the germline V gene. Written as DNA, the CDR3 is TGTGCCAGCAGCCCCATGGACGGGTACGAGCAGTACTTC. Amino acids: CASSPMDGYEQYF.

This clonotype appeared a few times. The genes are TRBV21-1 and TRBJ1-6. TRBV21-1 corresponds to a pseudogene. The CDR3 consists of 16 residues. CDR3 nucleotide sequence: TGTGCCAGCAGCAAAGAGGAACAGTCGTTTAATTCACCCCTCCACTTT. The encoded protein is CASSKEEQSFNSPLHF.